This T cell receptor (beta chain) stems from a study of T cell repertoires in cytomegalovirus infection. This clonotype was seen at least ten times. Its antigen remains unknown. The CDR3 sequence is 13 residues long. V was trimmed by 1 base and J by 8 bases, leaving 9 bases between them. Per the germline V gene, CDR1 is SGHTA and CDR2 is FQGNSA. TCRdb passed the reads through MiXCR, listing each CDR3 protein once. Of approximately 300,000 distinct CDR3 sequences in the sample, 25% were seen once. Sample: cultured PBMCs, taken from culture after CMV antigen stimulation. The sequence derives from a human donor in good health (CMV status not recorded). Some clones in this sample may be carry-over from other donors' samples. The chain links TRBV7-2 to TRBJ1-3; D gene ambiguous. CDR3 loop: CASSLVWSDTIYF. The CDR3 region has the DNA TGTGCCAGCAGCTTAGTGTGGTCGGACACCATATATTTT.